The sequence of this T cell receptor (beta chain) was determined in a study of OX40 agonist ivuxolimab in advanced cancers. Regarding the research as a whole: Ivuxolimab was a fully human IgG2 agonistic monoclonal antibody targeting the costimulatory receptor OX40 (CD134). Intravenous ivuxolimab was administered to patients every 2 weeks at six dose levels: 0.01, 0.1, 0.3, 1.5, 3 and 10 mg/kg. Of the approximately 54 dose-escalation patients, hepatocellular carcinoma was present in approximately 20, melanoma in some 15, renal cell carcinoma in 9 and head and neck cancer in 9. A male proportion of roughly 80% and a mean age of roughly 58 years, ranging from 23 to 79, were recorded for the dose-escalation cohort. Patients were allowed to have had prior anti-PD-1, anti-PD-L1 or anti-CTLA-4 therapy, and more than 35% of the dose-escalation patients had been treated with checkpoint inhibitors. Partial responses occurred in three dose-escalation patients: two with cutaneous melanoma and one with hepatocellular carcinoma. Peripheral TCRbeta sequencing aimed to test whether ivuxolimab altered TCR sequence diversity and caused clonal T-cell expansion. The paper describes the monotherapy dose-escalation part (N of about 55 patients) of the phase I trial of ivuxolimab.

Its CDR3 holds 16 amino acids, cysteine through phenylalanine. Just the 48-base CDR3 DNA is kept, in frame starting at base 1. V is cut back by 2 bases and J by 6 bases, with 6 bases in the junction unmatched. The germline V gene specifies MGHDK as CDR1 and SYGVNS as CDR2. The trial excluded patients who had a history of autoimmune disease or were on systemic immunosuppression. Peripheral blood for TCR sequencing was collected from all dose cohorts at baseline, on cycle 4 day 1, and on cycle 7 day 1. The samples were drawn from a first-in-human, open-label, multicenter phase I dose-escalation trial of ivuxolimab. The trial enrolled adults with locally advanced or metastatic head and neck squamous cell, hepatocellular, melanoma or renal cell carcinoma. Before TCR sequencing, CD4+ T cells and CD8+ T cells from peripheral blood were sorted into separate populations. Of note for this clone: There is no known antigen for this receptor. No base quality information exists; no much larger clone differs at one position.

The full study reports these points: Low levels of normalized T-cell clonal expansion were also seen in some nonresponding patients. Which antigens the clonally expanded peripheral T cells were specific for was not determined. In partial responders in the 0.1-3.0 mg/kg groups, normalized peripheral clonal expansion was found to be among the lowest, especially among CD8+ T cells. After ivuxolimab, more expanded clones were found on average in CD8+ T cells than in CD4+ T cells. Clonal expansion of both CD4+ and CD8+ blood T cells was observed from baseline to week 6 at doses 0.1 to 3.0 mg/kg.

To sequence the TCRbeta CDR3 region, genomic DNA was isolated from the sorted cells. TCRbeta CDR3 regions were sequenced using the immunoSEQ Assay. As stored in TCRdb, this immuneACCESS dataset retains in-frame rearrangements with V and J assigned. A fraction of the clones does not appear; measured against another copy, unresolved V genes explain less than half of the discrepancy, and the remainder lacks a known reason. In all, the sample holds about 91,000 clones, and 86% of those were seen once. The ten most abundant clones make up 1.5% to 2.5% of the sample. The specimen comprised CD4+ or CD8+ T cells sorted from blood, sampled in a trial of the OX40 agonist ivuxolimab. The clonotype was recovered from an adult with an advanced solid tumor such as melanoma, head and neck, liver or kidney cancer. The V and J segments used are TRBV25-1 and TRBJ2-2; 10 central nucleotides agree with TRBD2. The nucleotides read TGTGCCAGCAGTGAAGCTCCCCTAGCGGGAGCCGGGGAGCTGTTTTTT. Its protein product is CASSEAPLAGAGELFF. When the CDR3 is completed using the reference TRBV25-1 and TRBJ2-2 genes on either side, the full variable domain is EADIYQTPRYLVIGTGKKITLECSQTMGHDKMYWYQQDPGMELHLIHYSYGVNSTEKGDLSSESTVSRIRTEHFPLTLESARPSHTSQYLCASSEAPLAGAGELFFGEGSRLTVL.